This is a list of T cell receptor beta chains from one sample in a study of identical twins. TCRdb reanalysed the 5' RACE reads using MiXCR and keeps one entry per CDR3 protein. Counted here are around 690,000 distinct CDR3 sequences, around 20% occurring once; the ten biggest clones make up roughly 4%. These data also featured in a second study, about T cells expressing NK-cell markers.

Sequenced: PBMCs. These TCRs come from a woman aged 18-30 years in good health. The CDR3 runs from the conserved cysteine through the conserved F or W. Fields, in order: J gene, D gene, V gene, CDR3 protein. D genes are given only for firm matches.

>TRBJ2-7|NA|TRBV20-1
CSARAGGTLSRYF
>TRBJ2-7|NA|TRBV11-2
CASSLWRGGPRGEQYF
>TRBJ1-2|TRBD1|TRBV9
CASSGRDRGYGYTF
>TRBJ2-2|TRBD1|TRBV5-1
CASSLTGANTGELFF
>TRBJ2-5|NA|TRBV10-3
CAISVGGETQYF
>TRBJ2-3|NA|TRBV24-1
CATPSLQLGDTQYF
>TRBJ1-1|NA|TRBV5-1
CASSLVLGSNTEAFF
>TRBJ1-5|NA|TRBV15
CATSRDSGLTQPQHF
>TRBJ2-7|TRBD1|TRBV12-3/TRBV12-4
CASSLYRGTEQYF
>TRBJ1-1|NA|TRBV5-1
CASSPGWPDTEAFF
>TRBJ2-1|NA|TRBV5-1
CASRPGTYNEQFF
>TRBJ2-7|TRBD2|TRBV20-1
CSARPPGLAGREQYF
>TRBJ2-3|TRBD2|TRBV6-1
CASSQTRTSGRDRDTQYF
>TRBJ2-7|TRBD2|TRBV25-1
CASSKTSGHSYEQYF
>TRBJ2-1|NA|TRBV24-1
CATSDYRYNEQFF
>TRBJ2-7|NA|TRBV5-1
CASSTGQTASYEQYF
>TRBJ2-5|NA|TRBV27
CASSLAGASIETQYF
>TRBJ2-5|TRBD2|TRBV5-1
CASSDSGTSVETQYF
>TRBJ1-1|NA|TRBV7-9
CASSLAEPTEAFF
>TRBJ2-1|TRBD2|TRBV2
CASIRLAWTANEQFF
>TRBJ1-1|NA|TRBV7-2
CASSFNGGDTEAFF
>TRBJ2-1|NA|TRBV6-5
CASRDTYDEQFF
>TRBJ2-7|TRBD2|TRBV12-3/TRBV12-4
CASRRSGRSDEQYF
>TRBJ1-2|NA|TRBV20-1
CSARPPATYYGYTF
>TRBJ1-1|NA|TRBV10-1
CASSDGAYTEAFF
>TRBJ2-6|NA|TRBV28
CASRKRGAGANVLTF
>TRBJ1-1|NA|TRBV12-3/TRBV12-4
CASISWGTEAFF
>TRBJ1-1|NA|TRBV3-1
CASSQWPWATEAFF
>TRBJ2-1|NA|TRBV5-5
CASSPLKGSSYNEQFF
>TRBJ2-5|NA|TRBV11-2
CASSLEMGRNQETQYF
>TRBJ2-7|NA|TRBV12-3/TRBV12-4
CASSPGIAYAEQYF
>TRBJ2-1|NA|TRBV6-1
CASTQTVGSYNEQFF
>TRBJ2-5|NA|TRBV20-1
CSARWGRETQYF
>TRBJ2-3|NA|TRBV12-3/TRBV12-4
CASSQTMRTDTQYF
>TRBJ2-3|NA|TRBV29-1
CSVARGGGYADTQYF
>TRBJ1-2|TRBD1|TRBV6-2/TRBV6-3
CASSPRQGQRTNYGYTF
>TRBJ2-5|NA|TRBV10-3
CASQGQETQYF
>TRBJ2-7|TRBD2|TRBV6-1
CAISDAGAIAHEQYF
>TRBJ2-1|TRBD2|TRBV4-3
CASSGAGTSVLSSYNEQFF
>TRBJ2-5|NA|TRBV5-1
CASSAQHREETQYF
>TRBJ1-4|NA|TRBV2
CASSEGAGRSEKLFF
>TRBJ2-1|NA|TRBV12-3/TRBV12-4
CAFAIGPTYNEQFF
>TRBJ2-3|NA|TRBV12-3/TRBV12-4
CASKPGADTQYF
>TRBJ2-7|NA|TRBV5-1
CASSLSTSSYEQYF
>TRBJ2-5|NA|TRBV5-4
CASSLFSTFQETQYF